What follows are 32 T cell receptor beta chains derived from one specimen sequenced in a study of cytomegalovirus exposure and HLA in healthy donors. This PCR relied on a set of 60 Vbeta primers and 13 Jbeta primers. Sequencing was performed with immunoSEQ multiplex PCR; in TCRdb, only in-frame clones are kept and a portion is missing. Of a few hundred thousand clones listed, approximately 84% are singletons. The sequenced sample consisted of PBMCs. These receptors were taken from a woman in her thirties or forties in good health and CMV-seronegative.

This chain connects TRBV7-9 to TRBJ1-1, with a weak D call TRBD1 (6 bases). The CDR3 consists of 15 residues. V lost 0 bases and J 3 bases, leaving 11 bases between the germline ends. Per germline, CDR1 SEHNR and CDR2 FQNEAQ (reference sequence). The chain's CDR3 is CASSLARTAHTEAFF. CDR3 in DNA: TGTGCCAGCAGCTTAGCTAGGACAGCTCACACTGAAGCTTTCTTT.

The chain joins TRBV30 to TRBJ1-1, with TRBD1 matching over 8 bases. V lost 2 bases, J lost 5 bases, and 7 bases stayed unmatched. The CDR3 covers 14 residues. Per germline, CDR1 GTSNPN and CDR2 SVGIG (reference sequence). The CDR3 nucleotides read TGTGCCTGGAGTACACTGACAGGGGCGACTGAAGCTTTCTTT. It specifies CAWSTLTGATEAFF. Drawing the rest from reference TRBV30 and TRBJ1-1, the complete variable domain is SQTIHQWPATLVQPVGSPLSLECTVEGTSNPNLYWYRQAAGRGLQLLFYSVGIGQISSEVPQNLSASRPQDRQFILSSKKLLLSDSGFYLCAWSTLTGATEAFFGQGTRLTVV.

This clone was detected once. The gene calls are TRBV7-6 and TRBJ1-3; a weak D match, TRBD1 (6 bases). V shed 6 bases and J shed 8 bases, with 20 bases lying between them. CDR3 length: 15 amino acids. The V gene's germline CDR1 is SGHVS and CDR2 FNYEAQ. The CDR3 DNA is TGTGCCAGCAGGCGGGACTTCGGAGGGGGGGACACCATATATTTT. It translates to CASRRDFGGGDTIYF.

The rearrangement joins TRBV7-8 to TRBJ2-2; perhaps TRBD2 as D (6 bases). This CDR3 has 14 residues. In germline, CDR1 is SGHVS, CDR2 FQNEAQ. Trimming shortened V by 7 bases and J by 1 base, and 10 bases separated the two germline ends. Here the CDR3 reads CASMRDRNTGELFF. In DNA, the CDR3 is TGTGCCAGCATGCGGGATCGGAACACCGGGGAGCTGTTTTTT.

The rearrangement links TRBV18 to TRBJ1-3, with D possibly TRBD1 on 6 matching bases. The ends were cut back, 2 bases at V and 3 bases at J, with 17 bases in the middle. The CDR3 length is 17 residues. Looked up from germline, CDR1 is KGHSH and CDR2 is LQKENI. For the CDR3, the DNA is TGTGCCAGCTCACCAACAGGGAAAACGACTCTTGGAAACACCATATATTTT. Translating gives CASSPTGKTTLGNTIYF.

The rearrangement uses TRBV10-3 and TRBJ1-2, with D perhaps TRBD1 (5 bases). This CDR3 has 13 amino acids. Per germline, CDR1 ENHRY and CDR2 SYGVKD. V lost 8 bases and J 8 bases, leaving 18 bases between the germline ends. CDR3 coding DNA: TGTGCCATCTCCCGGGACTCCACGGAAGGCTACACCTTC. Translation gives CAISRDSTEGYTF.

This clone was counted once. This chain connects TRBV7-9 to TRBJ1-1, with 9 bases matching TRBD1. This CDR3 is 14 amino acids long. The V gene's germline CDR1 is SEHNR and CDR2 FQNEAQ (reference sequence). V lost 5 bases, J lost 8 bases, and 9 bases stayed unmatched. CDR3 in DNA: TGTGCCAGCAGCGCCCGGGACAGGGTGGCGGAAGCTTTCTTT. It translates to CASSARDRVAEAFF.

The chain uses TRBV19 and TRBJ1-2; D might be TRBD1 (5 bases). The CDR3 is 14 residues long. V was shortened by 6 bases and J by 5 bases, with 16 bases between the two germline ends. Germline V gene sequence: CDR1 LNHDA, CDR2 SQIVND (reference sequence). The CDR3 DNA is TGTGCCAGTAGCCCGACAGCTTTTCGTTATGGCTACACCTTC. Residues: CASSPTAFRYGYTF.

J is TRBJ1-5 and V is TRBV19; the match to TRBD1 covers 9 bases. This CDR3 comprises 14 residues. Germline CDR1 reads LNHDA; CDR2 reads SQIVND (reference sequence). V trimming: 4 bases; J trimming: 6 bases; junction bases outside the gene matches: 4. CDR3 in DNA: TGTGCCAGTAGTACAACAGGGGGCCTTCAGCCCCAGCATTTT. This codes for CASSTTGGLQPQHF.

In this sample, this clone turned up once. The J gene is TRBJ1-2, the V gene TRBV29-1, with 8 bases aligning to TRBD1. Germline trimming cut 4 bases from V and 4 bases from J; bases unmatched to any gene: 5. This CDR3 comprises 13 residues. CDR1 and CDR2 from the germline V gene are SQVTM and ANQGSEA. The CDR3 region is CSVGGQGGYGYTF. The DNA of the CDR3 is TGCAGCGTTGGAGGACAGGGCGGCTATGGCTACACCTTC.

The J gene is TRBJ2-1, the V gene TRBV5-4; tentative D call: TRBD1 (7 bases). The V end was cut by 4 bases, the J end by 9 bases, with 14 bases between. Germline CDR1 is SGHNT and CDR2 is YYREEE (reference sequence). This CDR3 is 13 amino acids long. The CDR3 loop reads CASSPEQGGEQFF. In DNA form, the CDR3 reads TGTGCCAGCAGCCCGGAGCAGGGGGGTGAGCAGTTCTTC. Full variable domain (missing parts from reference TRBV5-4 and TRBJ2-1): ETGVTQSPTHLIKTRGQQVTLRCSSQSGHNTVSWYQQALGQGPQFIFQYYREEENGRGNFPPRFSGLQFPNYSSELNVNALELDDSALYLCASSPEQGGEQFFGPGTRLTVL.

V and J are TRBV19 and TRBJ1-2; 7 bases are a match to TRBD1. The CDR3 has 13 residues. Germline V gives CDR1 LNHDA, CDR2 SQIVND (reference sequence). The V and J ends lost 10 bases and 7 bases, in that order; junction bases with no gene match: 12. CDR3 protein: CATRRGPEGGYTF. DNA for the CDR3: TGTGCCACCCGAAGGGGGCCTGAGGGTGGCTACACCTTC.

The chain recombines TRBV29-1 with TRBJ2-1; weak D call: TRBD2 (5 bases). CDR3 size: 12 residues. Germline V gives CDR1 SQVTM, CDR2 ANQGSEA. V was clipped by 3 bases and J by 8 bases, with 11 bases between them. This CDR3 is CSVDLGRDEQFF. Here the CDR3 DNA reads TGCAGCGTTGATTTAGGGCGGGATGAGCAGTTCTTC.

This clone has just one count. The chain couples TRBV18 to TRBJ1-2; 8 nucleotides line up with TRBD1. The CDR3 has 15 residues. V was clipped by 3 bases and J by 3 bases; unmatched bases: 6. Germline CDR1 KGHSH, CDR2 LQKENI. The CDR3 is CASSPGQGADYGYTF. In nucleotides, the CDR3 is TGTGCCAGCTCACCCGGACAGGGTGCCGACTATGGCTACACCTTC.

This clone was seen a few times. CDR3 DNA sequence: TGCGCCAGCAGCCAAGATCGGGCCAGGGGGTTAAACACCATATATTTT. This gives the protein CASSQDRARGLNTIYF. The genes are TRBV4-3 and TRBJ1-3; 7 bases agree with TRBD1. Germline assignment: CDR1 LGHNA and CDR2 YSLEER. V lost 0 bases, J lost 6 bases, and 8 bases stayed unmatched. The CDR3 loop spans 16 amino acids.

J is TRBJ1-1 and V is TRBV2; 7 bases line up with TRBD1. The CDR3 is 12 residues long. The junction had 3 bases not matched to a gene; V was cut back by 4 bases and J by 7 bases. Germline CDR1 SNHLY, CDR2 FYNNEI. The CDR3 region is CASSGQGNEAFF. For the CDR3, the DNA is TGTGCCAGCAGTGGACAGGGTAATGAAGCTTTCTTT.

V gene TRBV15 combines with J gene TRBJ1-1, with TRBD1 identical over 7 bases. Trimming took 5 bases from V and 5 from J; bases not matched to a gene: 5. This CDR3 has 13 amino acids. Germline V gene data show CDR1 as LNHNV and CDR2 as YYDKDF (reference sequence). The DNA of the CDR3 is TGTGCCACCAGCCCGATCAGGGGGACTGAAGCTTTCTTT. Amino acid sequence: CATSPIRGTEAFF.

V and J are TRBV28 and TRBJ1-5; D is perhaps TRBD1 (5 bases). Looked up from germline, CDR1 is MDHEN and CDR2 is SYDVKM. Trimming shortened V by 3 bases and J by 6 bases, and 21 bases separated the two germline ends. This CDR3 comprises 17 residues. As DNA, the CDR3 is TGTGCCAGCAGTTTTGCTGAAGGGGCGCGGATGGTTCAGCCCCAGCATTTT. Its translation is CASSFAEGARMVQPQHF.

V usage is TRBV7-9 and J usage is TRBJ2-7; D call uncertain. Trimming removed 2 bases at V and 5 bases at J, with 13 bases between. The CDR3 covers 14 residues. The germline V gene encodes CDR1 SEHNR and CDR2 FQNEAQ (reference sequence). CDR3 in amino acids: CASSLRTRGNEQYF. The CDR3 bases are TGTGCCAGCAGCTTACGAACCCGTGGCAACGAGCAGTACTTC.

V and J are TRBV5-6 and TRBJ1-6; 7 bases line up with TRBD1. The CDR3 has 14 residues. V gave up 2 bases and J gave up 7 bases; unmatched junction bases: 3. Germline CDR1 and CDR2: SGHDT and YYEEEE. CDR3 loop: CASSFGQVNSPLHF. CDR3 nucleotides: TGTGCCAGCAGCTTCGGACAGGTCAATTCACCCCTCCACTTT.

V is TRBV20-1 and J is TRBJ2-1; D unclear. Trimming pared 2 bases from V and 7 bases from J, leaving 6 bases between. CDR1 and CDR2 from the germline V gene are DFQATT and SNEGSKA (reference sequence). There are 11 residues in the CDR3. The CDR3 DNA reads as TGCAGTGCTAGAATCATTAATGAGCAGTTCTTC. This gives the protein CSARIINEQFF.

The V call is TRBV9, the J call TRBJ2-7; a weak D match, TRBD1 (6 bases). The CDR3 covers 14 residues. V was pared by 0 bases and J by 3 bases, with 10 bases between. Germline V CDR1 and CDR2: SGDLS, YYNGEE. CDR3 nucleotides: TGTGCCAGCAGCGTAGCGGCGACAGGCTACGAGCAGTACTTC. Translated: CASSVAATGYEQYF.

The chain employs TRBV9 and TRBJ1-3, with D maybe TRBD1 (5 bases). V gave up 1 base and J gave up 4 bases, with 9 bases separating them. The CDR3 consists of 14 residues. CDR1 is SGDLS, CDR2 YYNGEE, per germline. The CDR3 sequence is CASSVPGNGNTIYF. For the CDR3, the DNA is TGTGCCAGCAGCGTACCAGGGAACGGAAACACCATATATTTT. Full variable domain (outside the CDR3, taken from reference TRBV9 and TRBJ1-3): DSGVTQTPKHLITATGQRVTLRCSPRSGDLSVYWYQQSLDQGLQFLIQYYNGEERAKGNILERFSAQQFPDLHSELNLSSLELGDSALYFCASSVPGNGNTIYFGEGSWLTVV.

This CDR3 is CASSEARESRNQPQHF. CDR3 bases: TGTGCCAGCAGTGAAGCCAGGGAATCCCGCAATCAGCCCCAGCATTTT. The rearrangement links TRBV6-1 to TRBJ1-5, with a possible D match to TRBD1 (5 bases). Germline V gives CDR1 MNHNS, CDR2 SASEGT. This CDR3 comprises 16 residues. Trimming stripped 0 bases from V and 2 bases from J, with 11 bases between.

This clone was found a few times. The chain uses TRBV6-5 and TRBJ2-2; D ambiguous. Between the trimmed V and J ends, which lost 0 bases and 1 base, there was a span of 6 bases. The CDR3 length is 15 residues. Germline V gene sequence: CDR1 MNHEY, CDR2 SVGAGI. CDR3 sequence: CASSYSFLNTGELFF. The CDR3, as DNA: TGTGCCAGCAGTTACTCGTTCTTGAACACCGGGGAGCTGTTTTTT.

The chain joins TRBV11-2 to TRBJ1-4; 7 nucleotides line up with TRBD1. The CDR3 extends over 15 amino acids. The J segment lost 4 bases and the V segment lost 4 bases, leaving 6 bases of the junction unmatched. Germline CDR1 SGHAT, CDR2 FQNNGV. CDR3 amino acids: CASSSDRDFNEKLFF. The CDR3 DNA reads TGTGCCAGCAGCTCCGACAGGGATTTTAATGAAAAACTGTTTTTT. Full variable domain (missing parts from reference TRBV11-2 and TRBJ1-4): EAGVAQSPRYKIIEKRQSVAFWCNPISGHATLYWYQQILGQGPKLLIQFQNNGVVDDSQLPKDRFSAERLKGVDSTLKIQPAKLEDSAVYLCASSSDRDFNEKLFFGSGTQLSVL.

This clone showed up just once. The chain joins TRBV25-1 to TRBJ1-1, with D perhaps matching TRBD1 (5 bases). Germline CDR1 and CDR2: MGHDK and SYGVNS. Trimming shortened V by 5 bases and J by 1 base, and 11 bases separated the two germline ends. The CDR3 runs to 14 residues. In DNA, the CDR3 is TGTGCCAGCAGTTATACTCAGGGGAACACTGAAGCTTTCTTT. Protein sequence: CASSYTQGNTEAFF.

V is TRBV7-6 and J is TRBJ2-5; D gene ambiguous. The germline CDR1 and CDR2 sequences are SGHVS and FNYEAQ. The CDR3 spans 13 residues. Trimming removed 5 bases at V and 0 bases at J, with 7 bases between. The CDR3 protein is CASSARNQETQYF. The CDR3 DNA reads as TGTGCCAGCAGCGCTAGAAACCAAGAGACCCAGTACTTC. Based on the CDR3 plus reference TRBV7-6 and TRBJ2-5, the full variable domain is GAGVSQSPRYKVTKRGQDVALRCDPISGHVSLYWYRQALGQGPEFLTYFNYEAQQDKSGLPNDRFSAERPEGSISTLTIQRTEQRDSAMYRCASSARNQETQYFGPGTRLLVL.

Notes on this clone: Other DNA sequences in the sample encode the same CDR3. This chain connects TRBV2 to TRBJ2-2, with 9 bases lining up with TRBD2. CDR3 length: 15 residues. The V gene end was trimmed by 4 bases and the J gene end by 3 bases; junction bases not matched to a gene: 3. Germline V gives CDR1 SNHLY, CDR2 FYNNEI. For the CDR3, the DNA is TGTGCCAGCAGTGCCGGGACTAGCCACACCGGGGAGCTGTTTTTT. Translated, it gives CASSAGTSHTGELFF.

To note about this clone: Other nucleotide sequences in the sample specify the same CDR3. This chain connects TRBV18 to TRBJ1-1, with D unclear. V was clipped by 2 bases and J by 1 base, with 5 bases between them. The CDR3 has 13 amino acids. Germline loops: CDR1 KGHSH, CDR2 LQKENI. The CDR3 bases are TGTGCCAGCTCACCATCAGGGAACACTGAAGCTTTCTTT. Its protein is CASSPSGNTEAFF.

This CDR3 is CASSQLAGTDDFSYEQYF. In nucleotides, the CDR3 is TGTGCCAGCAGCCAATTAGCCGGGACAGACGACTTCTCCTACGAGCAGTACTTC. V usage is TRBV4-2 and J usage is TRBJ2-7, with TRBD1 matching over 7 bases. The ends lost 2 bases at V and 0 bases at J; junction bases unmatched: 13. The CDR3 has 18 residues. CDR1 is LGHNA and CDR2 is YNFKEQ in the germline V gene.

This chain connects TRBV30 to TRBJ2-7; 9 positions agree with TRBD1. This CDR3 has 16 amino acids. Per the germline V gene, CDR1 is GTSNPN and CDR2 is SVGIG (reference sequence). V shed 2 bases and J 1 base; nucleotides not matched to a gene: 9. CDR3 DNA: TGTGCCTGGAGTAGTTGGGACAGGGCAGTATCCTACGAGCAGTACTTC. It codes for CAWSSWDRAVSYEQYF.